One and the same sample provided the 28 T cell receptor beta chains below, sequenced in a study of cytomegalovirus exposure and HLA in healthy donors. Use of 60 Vbeta and 13 Jbeta primers characterized the PCR. Repertoires were generated with immunoSEQ multiplex PCR, while TCRdb's copy carries only in-frame clones and drops some. This sample has some 150,000 clones; less than 10% occur once, and the top ten carry 1.8%. Sample: PBMCs. The origin of the receptors is a man in his forties or fifties in good health and CMV-seronegative.

The chain is built from TRBV9 and TRBJ2-1, with D possibly TRBD2 on 7 matching bases. There are 15 residues in the CDR3. The V gene lost 4 bases and the J gene lost 5 bases, with 16 bases spanning the gap. Germline V gene sequence: CDR1 SGDLS, CDR2 YYNGEE. The DNA of the CDR3 is TGTGCCAGCAGCCCTGGTGCGGGGGCTAACAATGAGCAGTTCTTC. It codes for CASSPGAGANNEQFF. Full variable domain (rest looked up from reference TRBV9 and TRBJ2-1): DSGVTQTPKHLITATGQRVTLRCSPRSGDLSVYWYQQSLDQGLQFLIQYYNGEERAKGNILERFSAQQFPDLHSELNLSSLELGDSALYFCASSPGAGANNEQFFGPGTRLTVL.

This clone occurred a few times. This chain links TRBV15 with TRBJ2-3; D perhaps matches TRBD2 (6 bases). This CDR3 region has 16 residues. Trimming pared 3 bases from V and 5 bases from J, leaving 18 bases between. Germline assignment: CDR1 LNHNV and CDR2 YYDKDF (reference sequence). CDR3 protein: CATSSDRDSPRDTQYF. CDR3 DNA sequence: TGTGCCACCAGCAGCGACCGGGACTCCCCCAGAGATACGCAGTATTTT.

This clone was seen only a few times. The chain uses TRBV28 and TRBJ1-2; D not certain. The germline V and J ends were trimmed by 2 bases and 1 base, with 8 bases remaining between them. In germline, CDR1 is MDHEN, CDR2 SYDVKM. CDR3 length equals 14 residues. The DNA of the CDR3 is TGTGCCAGCAGTTTACCCCGGGGTAACTATGGCTACACCTTC. The encoded protein is CASSLPRGNYGYTF.

V and J are TRBV6-1 and TRBJ1-4; TRBD1 might be the D (5 bases). The CDR3 is 14 residues long. V lost 3 bases and J lost 3, with 8 bases in between. Per the germline V gene, CDR1 is MNHNS and CDR2 is SASEGT. CDR3 in DNA: TGTGCCAGCAGTGACCGACAGTCTAATGAAAAACTGTTTTTT. This translates into CASSDRQSNEKLFF.

This clone came up a few times. The chain has TRBV30 and TRBJ2-7, with D unclear. There are 13 residues in the CDR3. Germline lookup yields CDR1 GTSNPN and CDR2 SVGIG (reference sequence). Between the trimmed V and J ends, which lost 4 bases and 3 bases, there was a span of 13 bases. The chain's CDR3 is CAWKRSRNYEQYF. CDR3 DNA sequence: TGTGCCTGGAAACGGTCGCGGAACTACGAGCAGTACTTC.

In DNA form, the CDR3 reads TGTGCCAGCAGCTTAAGGGGTGGCGGCAATGAGCAGTTCTTC. Translated: CASSLRGGGNEQFF. The chain has TRBV7-9 and TRBJ2-1; possible D gene TRBD1, 5 bases. CDR1 SEHNR and CDR2 FQNEAQ come from the germline V gene (reference sequence). V was trimmed by 2 bases and J by 6 bases, leaving 11 bases between them. The CDR3 totals 14 residues.

This clone was seen only a few times. The chain combines TRBV13 with TRBJ1-3, with D unresolved. Germline values: CDR1 PRHDT, CDR2 FYEKMQ (reference sequence). The CDR3 consists of 17 residues. The V and J ends lost 3 bases and 6 bases respectively, with 21 bases between them. The CDR3 loop reads CASSFAQHGPMENTIYF. The CDR3 DNA reads as TGTGCCAGCAGCTTTGCCCAACATGGGCCAATGGAAAACACCATATATTTT. The variable domain in full, completed from reference TRBV13 and TRBJ1-3, reads AAGVIQSPRHLIKEKRETATLKCYPIPRHDTVYWYQQGPGQDPQFLISFYEKMQSDKGSIPDRFSAQQFSDYHSELNMSSLELGDSALYFCASSFAQHGPMENTIYFGEGSWLTVV.

This chain joins TRBV15 and TRBJ1-5; weak D call: TRBD1 (5 bases). Germline V gene sequence: CDR1 LNHNV, CDR2 YYDKDF (reference sequence). This CDR3 is built from 17 residues. The V and J ends lost 4 bases and 6 bases respectively, with 22 bases between them. The CDR3 DNA follows: TGTGCCACCAGCAACGGGGGGAGAGCGGGGAATATTCAGCCCCAGCATTTT. Amino acids: CATSNGGRAGNIQPQHF.

The V and J genes are TRBV30 and TRBJ1-5; possibly TRBD1 for D (5 bases). Germline values: CDR1 GTSNPN, CDR2 SVGIG (reference sequence). The CDR3 is made up of 16 amino acids. With 2 bases removed from V and 3 bases from J, the gap between germline ends came to 17 bases. In DNA, the CDR3 is TGTGCCTGGAGTCCAAGCCACCCAGGGCCCAATCAGCCCCAGCATTTT. Its translation: CAWSPSHPGPNQPQHF.

This clone was observed a handful of times. The chain joins TRBV27 to TRBJ1-5, with a possible D match to TRBD1 (5 bases). The CDR3 consists of 16 residues. CDR1 MNHEY and CDR2 SMNVEV come from the germline V gene (reference sequence). Trimming removed 6 bases from V and 9 bases from J, with 24 bases in between. In nucleotides, the CDR3 is TGTGCCAGCAGCCGTTACCCAGACAGACCGGGTTGGCCCCAGCATTTT. It translates to CASSRYPDRPGWPQHF.

This clone was seen a few times. This chain links TRBV7-2 with TRBJ1-5, with D perhaps TRBD1 (5 bases). CDR3 length: 15 amino acids. V lost 0 bases, J lost 6 bases, and 12 bases lay in between. CDR1 and CDR2 from the germline V gene are SGHTA and FQGNSA. The CDR3 loop is CASSLARGMGQPQHF. In DNA, the CDR3 is TGTGCCAGCAGCTTAGCGCGGGGGATGGGTCAGCCCCAGCATTTT.

The rearrangement links TRBV2 to TRBJ2-7, with D tentatively TRBD1 (6 bases). Germline V lookup: CDR1 SNHLY, CDR2 FYNNEI. CDR3 length: 15 residues. V was trimmed by 5 bases and J by 5 bases, leaving 19 bases between them. CDR3 in amino acids: CASSPLDRTPDEQYF. CDR3 coding DNA: TGTGCCAGCAGTCCCCTCGACAGGACCCCCGACGAGCAGTACTTC.

CDR3 residues: CAYRDSGNTIYF. DNA of the CDR3: TGTGCCTACCGGGACTCTGGAAACACCATATATTTT. The chain combines TRBV30 with TRBJ1-3; D remains unclear. The CDR3 has 12 residues. Trimming shortened V by 7 bases and J by 0 bases, and 7 bases separated the two germline ends. Per the germline V gene, CDR1 is GTSNPN and CDR2 is SVGIG (reference sequence).

The gene calls are TRBV5-1 and TRBJ2-2; tentative D call: TRBD1 (5 bases). CDR1 and CDR2 (germline): SGHRS, YFSETQ. The CDR3 runs to 17 residues. Trimming pared 2 bases from V and 1 base from J, leaving 15 bases between. CDR3 protein: CASSLTVAGKNTGELFF. CDR3 DNA: TGCGCCAGCAGCTTAACGGTGGCAGGGAAGAACACCGGGGAGCTGTTTTTT. The complete variable domain, with remaining parts taken from reference TRBV5-1 and TRBJ2-2, reads KAGVTQTPRYLIKTRGQQVTLSCSPISGHRSVSWYQQTPGQGLQFLFEYFSETQRNKGNFPGRFSGRQFSNSRSEMNVSTLELGDSALYLCASSLTVAGKNTGELFFGEGSRLTVL.

This clone was seen more than once but under ten times. The chain recombines TRBV4-1 with TRBJ2-3, with unresolved D. CDR3 length: 13 residues. V was clipped by 0 bases and J by 6 bases, with 7 bases between them. Germline V lookup: CDR1 MGHRA, CDR2 YSYEKL. CDR3 DNA: TGCGCCAGCAGCCAAGATTCGAGGGATACGCAGTATTTT. It specifies CASSQDSRDTQYF.

This clone was counted between two and nine times. The CDR3 sequence: CASSSSSGLTDTQYF. The DNA of the CDR3 is TGTGCCAGCAGCTCCTCTAGCGGGCTCACAGATACGCAGTATTTT. J is TRBJ2-3 and V is TRBV7-2; 8 nucleotides align to TRBD2. The CDR3 is 15 residues long. The germline CDR1 and CDR2 sequences are SGHTA and FQGNSA. The junction had 5 bases not matched to a gene; V was cut back by 4 bases and J by 2 bases.

This clone has only a few counts. This sequence joins TRBV5-1 and TRBJ1-2; the D gene is possibly TRBD1 (5 bases). The CDR3 is 12 amino acids. Trimming stripped 5 bases from V and 3 bases from J, with 8 bases between. Germline V gives CDR1 SGHRS, CDR2 YFSETQ. CDR3 coding DNA: TGCGCCAGCAGGGGGGGAGACTATGGCTACACCTTC. It yields the protein CASRGGDYGYTF.

This clone was seen a few times. This CDR3 is also generated by other DNA sequences in the sample. The chain carries TRBV7-3 and TRBJ2-5, with a possible D match to TRBD1 (5 bases). Trimming shortened V by 5 bases and J by 1 base, and 8 bases separated the two germline ends. In germline, CDR1 is SGHTA, CDR2 FQGTGA. This CDR3 spans 13 amino acids. DNA for the CDR3: TGTGCCAGCAGCGCCACAGGCCAAGAGACCCAGTACTTC. Encoded protein: CASSATGQETQYF. Complete variable domain (other parts from reference TRBV7-3 and TRBJ2-5): GAGVSQTPSNKVTEKGKYVELRCDPISGHTALYWYRQSLGQGPEFLIYFQGTGAADDSGLPNDRFFAVRPEGSVSTLKIQRTERGDSAVYLCASSATGQETQYFGPGTRLLVL.

This clone was counted a few times. The genes are TRBV2 and TRBJ2-3, with 14 bases fitting TRBD2. V lost 6 bases to trimming and J lost 0 bases; unmatched junction nucleotides: 2. The CDR3 loop spans 16 amino acids. Germline CDR1 and CDR2: SNHLY and FYNNEI. CDR3 nucleotide sequence: TGTGCCAGCAGCGGACTAGCGGGGGGTAGCACAGATACGCAGTATTTT. Translating gives CASSGLAGGSTDTQYF. The full variable domain, rest sourced from reference TRBV2 and TRBJ2-3, is EPEVTQTPSHQVTQMGQEVILRCVPISNHLYFYWYRQILGQKVEFLVSFYNNEISEKSEIFDDQFSVERPDGSNFTLKIRSTKLEDSAMYFCASSGLAGGSTDTQYFGPGTRLTVL.

This clone has only a few counts. The chain is built from TRBV2 and TRBJ2-7; 10 nucleotides align to TRBD1. The J segment lost 5 bases and the V segment lost 5 bases, leaving 6 bases of the junction unmatched. The CDR3 is 14 residues long. Looked up from germline, CDR1 is SNHLY and CDR2 is FYNNEI. CDR3: CASSQRQGAHEQYF. CDR3 in DNA: TGTGCCAGCAGTCAGAGACAGGGGGCCCACGAGCAGTACTTC.

This clone appeared a few times. The chain has TRBV11-2 and TRBJ2-7; D may be TRBD2 (6 bases). Germline values: CDR1 SGHAT, CDR2 FQNNGV. Trimming took 6 bases from V and 2 from J, leaving 11 bases between them. There are 13 residues in the CDR3. CDR3 sequence: CASSRDFAYEQYF. The DNA of the CDR3 is TGTGCCAGCAGTAGGGACTTTGCCTACGAGCAGTACTTC.

The rearrangement uses TRBV18 and TRBJ1-5, with D unclear. Germline values: CDR1 KGHSH, CDR2 LQKENI. Trimming removed 1 base at V and 7 bases at J, with 11 bases between. This CDR3 comprises 14 residues. The CDR3 reads CASSPQGPGQPQHF. The CDR3 DNA reads TGTGCCAGCTCACCACAGGGTCCGGGGCAGCCCCAGCATTTT.

V is TRBV27 and J is TRBJ2-2, with D possibly matching TRBD2 (5 bases). The CDR3 totals 14 residues. With 5 bases removed from V and 3 bases from J, the gap between germline ends came to 10 bases. The germline V gene encodes CDR1 MNHEY and CDR2 SMNVEV (reference sequence). Here the CDR3 DNA reads TGTGCCAGCAGTAGGGCTAGCCACACCGGGGAGCTGTTTTTT. This encodes CASSRASHTGELFF.

This clone was found a few times. The chain carries TRBV4-1 and TRBJ2-2, with 8 bases identical to TRBD1. The CDR3 is made up of 17 amino acids. With 1 base clipped from V and 4 bases from J, the junction kept 8 bases outside the gene matches. The germline V gene encodes CDR1 MGHRA and CDR2 YSYEKL. The CDR3 reads CASSQGTLQGVTGELFF. CDR3 sequence (DNA): TGCGCCAGCAGCCAAGGAACCCTACAGGGGGTCACCGGGGAGCTGTTTTTT.

This clone was detected a few times. This chain uses TRBV6-1 with TRBJ2-1; 13 bases agree with TRBD2. V shed 6 bases, J shed 7 bases, and the junction held 6 bases outside the gene matches. From germline, CDR1 is MNHNS and CDR2 SASEGT. There are 15 residues in the CDR3. This CDR3 is CASRGTSGTWNEQFF. The CDR3, as DNA: TGTGCCAGCAGAGGGACTAGCGGGACTTGGAATGAGCAGTTCTTC.

This clone was found a few times. The genes are TRBV2 and TRBJ1-3; TRBD1 is a possible D gene (6 bases). There are 13 residues in the CDR3. Germline V gene sequence: CDR1 SNHLY, CDR2 FYNNEI. The germline V and J ends were trimmed by 8 bases and 3 bases, with 11 bases remaining between them. The CDR3 DNA reads as TGTGCCAGCGGAGCCAGGGGTGGAAACACCATATATTTT. Translation gives CASGARGGNTIYF.

The rearrangement uses TRBV28 and TRBJ1-5; unclear D gene. Trimming took off 6 bases at V and 7 bases at J, with 7 bases between the two ends. This CDR3 comprises 11 residues. Germline assignment: CDR1 MDHEN and CDR2 SYDVKM. The CDR3 DNA reads TGTGCCAGCAGCCAGATCCAGCCCCAGCATTTT. This codes for CASSQIQPQHF.

The chain recombines TRBV7-2 with TRBJ1-5; weak D call: TRBD1 (5 bases). CDR1 is SGHTA, CDR2 FQGNSA, per germline. The CDR3 has 15 amino acids. Trimming left V 2 bases short and J 6 bases short, with 14 bases between. This CDR3 reads CASSLKSGNSQPQHF. The CDR3 region has the DNA TGTGCCAGCAGCTTAAAGTCAGGGAATAGTCAGCCCCAGCATTTT.